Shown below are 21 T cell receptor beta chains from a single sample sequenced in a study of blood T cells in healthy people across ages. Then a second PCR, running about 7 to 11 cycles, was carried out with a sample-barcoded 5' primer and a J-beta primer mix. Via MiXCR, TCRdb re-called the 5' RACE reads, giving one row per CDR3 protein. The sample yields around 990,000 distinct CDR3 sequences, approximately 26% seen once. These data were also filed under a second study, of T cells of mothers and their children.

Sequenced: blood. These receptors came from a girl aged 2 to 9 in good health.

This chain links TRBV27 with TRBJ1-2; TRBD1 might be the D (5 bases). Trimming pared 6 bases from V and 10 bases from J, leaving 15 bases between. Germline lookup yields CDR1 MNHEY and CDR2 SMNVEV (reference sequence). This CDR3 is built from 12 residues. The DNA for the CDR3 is TGTGCCAGCAGAGGGGACTCGATAGACTACACCTTC. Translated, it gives CASRGDSIDYTF.

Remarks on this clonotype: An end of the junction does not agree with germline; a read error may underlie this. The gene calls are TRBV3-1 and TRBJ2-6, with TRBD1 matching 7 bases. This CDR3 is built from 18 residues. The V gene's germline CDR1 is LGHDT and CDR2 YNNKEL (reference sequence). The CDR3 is CASSPRDRVRLGANILTF. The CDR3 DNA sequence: TGTGCCAGCAGCCCCAGAGACAGGGTTAGGCTCGGGGCCAACATCCTGACTTTC.

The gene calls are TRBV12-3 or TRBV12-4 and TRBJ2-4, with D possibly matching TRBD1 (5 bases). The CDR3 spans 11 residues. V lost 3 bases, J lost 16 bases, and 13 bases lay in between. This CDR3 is CASSFLSRVYF. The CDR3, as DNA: TGTGCCAGCAGTTTTCTTAGCAGGGTTTACTTC.

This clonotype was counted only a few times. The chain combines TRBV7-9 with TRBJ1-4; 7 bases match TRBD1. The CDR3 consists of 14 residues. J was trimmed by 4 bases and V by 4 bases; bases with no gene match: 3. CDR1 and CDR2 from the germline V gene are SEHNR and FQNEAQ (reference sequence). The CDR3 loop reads CASSSRQGNEKLFF. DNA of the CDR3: TGTGCCAGCAGCTCCCGACAGGGTAATGAAAAACTGTTTTTT.

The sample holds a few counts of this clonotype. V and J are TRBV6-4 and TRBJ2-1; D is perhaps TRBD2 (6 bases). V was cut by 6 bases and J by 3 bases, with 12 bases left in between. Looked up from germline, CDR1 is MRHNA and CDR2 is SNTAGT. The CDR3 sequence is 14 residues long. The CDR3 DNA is TGTGCCAGCAGGCCTAGCGCCTACTACAATGAGCAGTTCTTC. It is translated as CASRPSAYYNEQFF.

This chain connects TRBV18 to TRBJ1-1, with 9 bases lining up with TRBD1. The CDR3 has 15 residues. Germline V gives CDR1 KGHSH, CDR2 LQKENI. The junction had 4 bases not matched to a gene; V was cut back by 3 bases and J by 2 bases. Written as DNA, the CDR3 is TGTGCCAGCTCACCCACAGGGGGCCATAACACTGAAGCTTTCTTT. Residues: CASSPTGGHNTEAFF. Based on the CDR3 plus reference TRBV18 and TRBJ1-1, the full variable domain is NAGVMQNPRHLVRRRGQEARLRCSPMKGHSHVYWYRQLPEEGLKFMVYLQKENIIDESGMPKERFSAEFPKEGPSILRIQQVVRGDSAAYFCASSPTGGHNTEAFFGQGTRLTVV.

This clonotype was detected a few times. CDR3: CASSSEGDTIYF. As DNA, the CDR3 is TGCGCCAGCAGCTCTGAAGGGGACACCATATATTTT. V and J are TRBV5-1 and TRBJ1-3; D perhaps matches TRBD1 (5 bases). The CDR3 spans 12 residues. V was pared by 3 bases and J by 8 bases, with 9 bases between. The germline gives CDR1 SGHRS, CDR2 YFSETQ.

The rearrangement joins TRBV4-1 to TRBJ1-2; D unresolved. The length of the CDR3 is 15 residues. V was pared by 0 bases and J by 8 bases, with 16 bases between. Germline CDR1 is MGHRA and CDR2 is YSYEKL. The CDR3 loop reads CASSQDGRPDGGYTF. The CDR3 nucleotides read TGCGCCAGCAGCCAAGACGGGCGGCCCGACGGGGGCTACACCTTC.

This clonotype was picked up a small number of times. For the CDR3, the DNA is TGCAGTGCGCCGACCGGGTCGGGGGGGTTGGGAACAGATACGCAGTATTTT. Translation gives CSAPTGSGGLGTDTQYF. The chain links TRBV20-1 to TRBJ2-3; 8 bases are a match to TRBD2. The CDR3 runs to 17 residues. The V gene end was trimmed by 6 bases and the J gene end by 3 bases; junction bases not matched to a gene: 17. Germline values: CDR1 DFQATT, CDR2 SNEGSKA (reference sequence).

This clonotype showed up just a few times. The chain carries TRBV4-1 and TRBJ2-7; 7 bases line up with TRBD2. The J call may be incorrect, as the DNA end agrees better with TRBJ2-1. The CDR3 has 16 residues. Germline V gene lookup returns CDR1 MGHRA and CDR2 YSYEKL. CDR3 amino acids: CASSPGGTSTYNEQFF. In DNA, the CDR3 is TGCGCCAGCAGCCCCGGGGGGACTTCCACCTACAATGAGCAGTTCTTC.

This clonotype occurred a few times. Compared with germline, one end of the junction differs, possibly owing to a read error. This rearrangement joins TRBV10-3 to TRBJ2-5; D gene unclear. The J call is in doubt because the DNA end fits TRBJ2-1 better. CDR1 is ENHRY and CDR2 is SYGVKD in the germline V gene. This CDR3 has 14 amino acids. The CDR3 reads CAINSDQAYNEQFF. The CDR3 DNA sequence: TGTGCCATCAACTCGGACCAGGCCTATAATGAGCAGTTCTTC.

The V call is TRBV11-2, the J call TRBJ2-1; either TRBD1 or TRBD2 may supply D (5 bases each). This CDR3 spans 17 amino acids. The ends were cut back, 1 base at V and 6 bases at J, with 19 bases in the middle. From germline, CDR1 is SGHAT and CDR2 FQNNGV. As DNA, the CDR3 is TGTGCCAGCAGCTTAGGTGGGGGTGTCGCTTTTATCAATGAGCAGTTCTTC. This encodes CASSLGGGVAFINEQFF.

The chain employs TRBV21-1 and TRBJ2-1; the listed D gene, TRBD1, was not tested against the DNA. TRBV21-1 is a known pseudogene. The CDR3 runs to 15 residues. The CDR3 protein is CASSKSWQRGNEQFF. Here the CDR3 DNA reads TGTGCCAGCAGCAAAAGCTGGCAACGGGGGAATGAGCAGTTCTTC.

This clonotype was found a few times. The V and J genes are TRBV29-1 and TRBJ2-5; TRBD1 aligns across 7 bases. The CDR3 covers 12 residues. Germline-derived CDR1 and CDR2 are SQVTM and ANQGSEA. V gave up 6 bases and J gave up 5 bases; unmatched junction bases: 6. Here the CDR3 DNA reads TGCAGCGTGGGACAGACCGATGAGACCCAGTACTTC. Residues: CSVGQTDETQYF.

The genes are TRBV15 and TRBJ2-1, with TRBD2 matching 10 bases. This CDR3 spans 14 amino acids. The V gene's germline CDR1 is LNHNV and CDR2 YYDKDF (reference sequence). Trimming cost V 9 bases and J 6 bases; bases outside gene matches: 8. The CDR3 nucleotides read TGTGCCACGACAGCGGGAGGGCCTTTCAATGAGCAGTTCTTC. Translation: CATTAGGPFNEQFF.

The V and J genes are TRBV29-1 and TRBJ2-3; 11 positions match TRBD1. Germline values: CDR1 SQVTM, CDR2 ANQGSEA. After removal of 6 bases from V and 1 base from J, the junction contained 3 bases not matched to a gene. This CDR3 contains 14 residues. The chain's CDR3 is CSVDRGPRTDTQYF. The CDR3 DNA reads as TGCAGCGTGGACAGGGGGCCACGCACAGATACGCAGTATTTT.

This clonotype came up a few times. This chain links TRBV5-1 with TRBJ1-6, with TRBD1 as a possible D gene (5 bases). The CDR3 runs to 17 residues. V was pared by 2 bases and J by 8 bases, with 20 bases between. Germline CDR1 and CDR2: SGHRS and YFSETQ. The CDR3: CASSFRDSVGRDSPLHF. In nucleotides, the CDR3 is TGCGCCAGCAGCTTCAGGGATTCTGTAGGTCGGGATTCACCCCTCCACTTT. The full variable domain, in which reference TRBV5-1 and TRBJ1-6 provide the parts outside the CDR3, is KAGVTQTPRYLIKTRGQQVTLSCSPISGHRSVSWYQQTPGQGLQFLFEYFSETQRNKGNFPGRFSGRQFSNSRSEMNVSTLELGDSALYLCASSFRDSVGRDSPLHFGNGTRLTVT.

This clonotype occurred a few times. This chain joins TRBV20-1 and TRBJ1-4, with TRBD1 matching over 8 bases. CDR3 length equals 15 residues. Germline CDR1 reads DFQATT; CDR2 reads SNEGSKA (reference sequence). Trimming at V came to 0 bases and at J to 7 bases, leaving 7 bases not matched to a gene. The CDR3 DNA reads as TGCAGTGCTAGAGATGGAGGGACAGGAGCTGAAAAACTGTTTTTT. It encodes CSARDGGTGAEKLFF.

CDR3 bases: TGCAGCGATCAGACAGGGCGGCAAGAGACCCAGTACTTC. It translates to CSDQTGRQETQYF. This sequence joins TRBV29-1 and TRBJ2-5; TRBD1 aligns across 7 bases. Looked up from germline, CDR1 is SQVTM and CDR2 is ANQGSEA. The CDR3 runs to 13 residues. The junction had 7 bases not matched to a gene; V was cut back by 7 bases and J by 2 bases.

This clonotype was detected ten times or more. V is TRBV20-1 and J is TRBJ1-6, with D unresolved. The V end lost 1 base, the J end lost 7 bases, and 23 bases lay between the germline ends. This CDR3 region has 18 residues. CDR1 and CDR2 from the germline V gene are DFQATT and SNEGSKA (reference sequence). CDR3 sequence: CSARASGPGEVMNSPLHF. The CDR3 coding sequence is TGCAGTGCTAGAGCCTCGGGCCCCGGTGAAGTGATGAATTCACCCCTCCACTTT.

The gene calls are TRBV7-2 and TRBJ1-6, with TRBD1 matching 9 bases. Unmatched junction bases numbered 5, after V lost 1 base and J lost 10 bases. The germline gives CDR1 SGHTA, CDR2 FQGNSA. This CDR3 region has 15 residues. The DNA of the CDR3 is TGTGCCAGCAGCTTAGGAGGACAGGGGCTATCACCCCTCCACTTT. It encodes CASSLGGQGLSPLHF.